A single sample is the source of the 11 T cell receptor beta chains below, sequenced in a study of shared clonotypes between healthy human individuals. Only in-frame clones appear in the TCRdb table, and some are missing; sequencing was by immunoSEQ multiplex PCR. The data show approximately 1,000,000 clones, 78% seen once. The sample was memory CD4+ T cells from PBMCs. Subset given: CD45RA-negative fraction. These receptors were taken from a man younger than 35 in good health. Some clones in this sample may be carry-over from other donors' samples.

Comments on this clone: One base away lies a much larger clone, so this may be a sequencing read error. The V and J genes are TRBV7-3 and TRBJ2-2; 7 bases fit TRBD1. Trimming at V came to 5 bases and at J to 2 bases, leaving 2 bases not matched to a gene. The V gene's germline CDR1 is SGHTA and CDR2 FQGTGA. This CDR3 spans 14 amino acids. CDR3: CASSRDSNTGELFF. The CDR3, as DNA: TGTGCCAGCAGCCGGGACAGCAACACCGGGGAGCTGTTTTTT.

The chain is built from TRBV10-3 and TRBJ1-1; D gene uncertain. This CDR3 comprises 11 residues. V lost 2 bases and J lost 2, with 0 bases in between. From germline, CDR1 is ENHRY and CDR2 SYGVKD. The CDR3 here is CAISENTEAFF. CDR3 nucleotide sequence: TGTGCCATCAGTGAGAACACTGAAGCTTTCTTT.

This clone is a singleton in its sample. The chain recombines TRBV30 with TRBJ2-5; 10 bases align to TRBD2. The DNA end favors TRBJ2-7, so the J call may be wrong. The CDR3 has 15 amino acids. Germline CDR1 reads GTSNPN; CDR2 reads SVGIG (reference sequence). CDR3 DNA: TGTGCCTGGCCCCCCGGGACTAGCGAGACCTACGAGCAGTACTTC. Its translation is CAWPPGTSETYEQYF.

The CDR3 sequence: CASIGDRYYTEAFF. The CDR3 DNA sequence: TGTGCCAGTATCGGGGACAGGTACTACACTGAAGCTTTCTTT. The chain links TRBV19 to TRBJ1-1, with TRBD1 matching over 8 bases. Germline CDR1 reads LNHDA; CDR2 reads SQIVND (reference sequence). Trimming took 7 bases from V and 3 from J; bases not matched to a gene: 7. The CDR3 sequence is 14 residues long.

V gene TRBV5-6 combines with J gene TRBJ2-7; no firm D call. This CDR3 region has 13 residues. CDR1 SGHDT and CDR2 YYEEEE come from the germline V gene. V lost 4 bases to trimming and J lost 0 bases, with 8 bases between them. The CDR3 coding sequence is TGTGCCAGCAGCGATCTAGTCTCCTACGAGCAGTACTTC. It specifies CASSDLVSYEQYF.

The chain combines TRBV6-1 with TRBJ1-5, with D perhaps matching TRBD1 (5 bases). CDR3 length: 14 residues. Trimming removed 6 bases from V and 3 bases from J, with 12 bases in between. The germline gives CDR1 MNHNS, CDR2 SASEGT. CDR3: CASSETASNQPQHF. The CDR3 coding sequence is TGTGCCAGCAGCGAGACAGCTTCCAATCAGCCCCAGCATTTT.

The chain couples TRBV28 to TRBJ1-4; D perhaps matches TRBD1 (6 bases). The germline V gene encodes CDR1 MDHEN and CDR2 SYDVKM. The CDR3 spans 16 residues. Trimming shortened V by 6 bases and J by 6 bases, and 20 bases separated the two germline ends. CDR3 residues: CASSRTPAGAYEKLFF. For the CDR3, the DNA is TGTGCCAGCAGCCGCACTCCGGCAGGGGCTTATGAAAAACTGTTTTTT. The full variable domain, completed using reference TRBV28 and TRBJ1-4, is DVKVTQSSRYLVKRTGEKVFLECVQDMDHENMFWYRQDPGLGLRLIYFSYDVKMKEKGDIPEGYSVSREKKERFSLILESASTNQTSMYLCASSRTPAGAYEKLFFGSGTQLSVL.

J is TRBJ2-7 and V is TRBV9; D gene ambiguous. CDR3 length: 14 amino acids. Trimming cost V 4 bases and J 2 bases, with 13 bases left between them. The germline gives CDR1 SGDLS, CDR2 YYNGEE. CDR3 in amino acids: CASSPTLVAYEQYF. In DNA form, the CDR3 reads TGTGCCAGCAGCCCAACGCTAGTAGCCTACGAGCAGTACTTC.

A few counts support this clone. The gene calls are TRBV4-2 and TRBJ2-1, with a weak D call TRBD2 (6 bases). Germline V gene sequence: CDR1 LGHNA, CDR2 YNFKEQ. There are 15 residues in the CDR3. The V end was cut by 3 bases, the J end by 5 bases, with 14 bases between. The CDR3 DNA reads TGTGCCAGCAGCCAGCCGCAAGCTAGCGACAATGAGCAGTTCTTC. Translated: CASSQPQASDNEQFF.

The chain uses TRBV30 and TRBJ1-5; D remains unclear. V lost 2 bases and J lost 10, with 15 bases in between. Germline CDR1 reads GTSNPN; CDR2 reads SVGIG (reference sequence). CDR3 length: 13 amino acids. The CDR3 DNA reads as TGTGCCTGGAGTAAGGGTCTGGATAAACCCCAGCATTTT. This encodes CAWSKGLDKPQHF.

In this sample, this clone turned up once. V usage is TRBV28 and J usage is TRBJ1-4, with TRBD1 matching 8 bases. Germline values: CDR1 MDHEN, CDR2 SYDVKM. CDR3 length: 14 residues. The V segment lost 6 bases and the J segment 6 bases; nucleotides outside the gene matches: 6. The DNA of the CDR3 is TGTGCCAGCAGCCTGGACAGGGAGGATGAAAAACTGTTTTTT. This encodes CASSLDREDEKLFF.